This section outlines one TCR beta chain sequence together with its context. Under the authors' procedure: Amplifying reference gene primers gave estimates of nucleated cell counts. Data came from immunoSEQ multiplex PCR; TCRdb stores just in-frame clones and leaves some out. That table gives V, J and clone size, and the DNA gave D and trimming. Of some 670,000 clones in the sample, approximately 90% are singletons; the top ten hold more than 0.25%. These data originate in a study of blood T cell repertoires in COVID-19. Overall study context: PBMCs, B-cell-depleted T cells, or T cells were the source of the cDNA or gDNA that made up the material.

Trimming took off 5 bases at V and 6 bases at J, with 10 bases between the two ends. The CDR3 totals 12 residues. The TCR was taken from a woman between 18 and 29 years old with acute or convalescent COVID-19. The sample was peripheral blood. The rearrangement uses TRBV12-3 or TRBV12-4 and TRBJ1-1; D may be TRBD1 (5 bases). CDR3 sequence reads: CASSGGSPEAFF. The DNA for the CDR3 is TGTGCCAGCAGTGGGGGGTCCCCTGAAGCTTTCTTT.